This is a list of T cell receptor beta chains from one sample in a study of cytomegalovirus exposure and HLA in healthy donors. Sequencing used immunoSEQ multiplex PCR; TCRdb keeps in-frame clones, though not all of them. The sample shows almost 75,000 clones, about 85% of them seen only once. Sequencing was done on a sample of PBMCs. The receptors come from a man aged 25-45 years in good health and CMV-seronegative. The CDR3 runs from the conserved cysteine through the conserved F or W. Fields, in order: CDR3 DNA, CDR3 protein, V gene, CDR3 length, J gene, D gene, clone size. A D gene is named only where the DNA matches it firmly. Some rows mark clone size as missing; the rest say once, few, many or name a class of expanded clone.

TGTGCCAGCAGTTCGGCCGGGACAGGGGCCTACGAGCAGTACTTC	CASSSAGTGAYEQYF	TRBV27	15	TRBJ2-7	TRBD1	.
TGTGCCTGGGGGCCCTTGGCTGAAGCTTTCTTT	CAWGPLAEAFF	TRBV30	11	TRBJ1-1	.	.
TGTGCCACCAAACGGGGGTTAAGCACAGATACGCAGTATTTT	CATKRGLSTDTQYF	TRBV27	14	TRBJ2-3	.	.
TGCAGCGGGAGGACAGGGTTGGTAGAAGCTTTCTTT	CSGRTGLVEAFF	TRBV29-1	12	TRBJ1-1	TRBD1	.
TGTGCCAGCAGCTTAGTGCGGCGAGAGACCCAGTACTTC	CASSLVRRETQYF	TRBV7-2	13	TRBJ2-5	.	.
TGTGCCAGCAGTTCGAGGGCGCGAGGAAACACCATATATTTT	CASSSRARGNTIYF	TRBV6-5	14	TRBJ1-3	.	.
TGTGCCAGCAGTCAAATGGGAGCCTCCTACGAGCAGTACTTC	CASSQMGASYEQYF	TRBV6-1	14	TRBJ2-7	.	few
TGTGCCAGCAGCCTCGCGGGACTAGCGGGAGGGAGGGATCGGGTCATGTCCCAGTACTTC	CASSLAGLAGGRDRVMSQYF	TRBV28	20	TRBJ2-5	TRBD2	.
TGCGCCAGCAGCTCGACAGGGTCCACAGATACGCAGTATTTT	CASSSTGSTDTQYF	TRBV5-1	14	TRBJ2-3	TRBD1	.
TGTGCCAGCAGCAAAAACAACACAGATACGCAGTATTTT	CASSKNNTDTQYF	TRBV21-1	13	TRBJ2-3	.	.
TGCGCCAGCAGCCAAGTTCGGCGGGGCCCCGAGACCCAGTACTTC	CASSQVRRGPETQYF	TRBV4-1	15	TRBJ2-5	.	.
TGTGCCAGCAGCCCTGGGACTAGCGGAGGGCTAGAGACCCAGTACTTC	CASSPGTSGGLETQYF	TRBV7-8	16	TRBJ2-5	TRBD2	.
TGTGCCTCGCGGAATAATGAAGCTTTCTTT	CASRNNEAFF	TRBV6-1	10	TRBJ1-1	.	.
TGCGCCAGCAGCCCGCAGGCGAGCGGGAGTGGGGATACGCAGTATTTT	CASSPQASGSGDTQYF	TRBV4-3	16	TRBJ2-3	TRBD2	.
TGCGCCAGCAGCTTGGAATGGGAGGTGGGTCGGCAGTACTTC	CASSLEWEVGRQYF	TRBV5-1	14	TRBJ2-7	.	.
TGTGCCAGCAGTGAATTGGCAGGGGGTTACTCCGGGGAGCTGTTTTTT	CASSELAGGYSGELFF	TRBV2	16	TRBJ2-2	TRBD1	.
TGTGCCAGCAGCTTGGTTGGACTAGCGGGGGTAAACGGGGAGCTGTTTTTT	CASSLVGLAGVNGELFF	TRBV5-6	17	TRBJ2-2	TRBD2	.
TGCAGCGCCGGCGGTTCTTCCTATGGCTACACCTTC	CSAGGSSYGYTF	TRBV29-1	12	TRBJ1-2	.	.
TGTGCCAGCAGCTTGGCCGGCGCGGGCTCACCCCTCCACTTT	CASSLAGAGSPLHF	TRBV5-6	14	TRBJ1-6	.	.
TGTGCCAGCAGTTCCGTTACAGCTAACTATGGCTACACCTTC	CASSSVTANYGYTF	TRBV6-5	14	TRBJ1-2	.	.
TGTGCCAGCAGAATACCGGGGTTGGGTTCTGAAGCTTTCTTT	CASRIPGLGSEAFF	TRBV7-9	14	TRBJ1-1	.	.
TGTGCCAGCAGTCTTCGCGGGCCTGGTCCCTACGAGCAGTACTTC	CASSLRGPGPYEQYF	TRBV2	15	TRBJ2-7	.	.
TGTGCCAGCAGATCTAGCGGGAGCTCCTACAATGAGCAGTTCTTC	CASRSSGSSYNEQFF	TRBV11-2	15	TRBJ2-1	TRBD2	.
TGTGCCAGCAGGAGGTCAGAGACCCAGTACTTC	CASRRSETQYF	TRBV7-2	11	TRBJ2-5	.	.
TGTGCCAGCAGCTTAGGTACCCGGGTGCACGAGCAGTACTTC	CASSLGTRVHEQYF	TRBV7-2	14	TRBJ2-7	.	few
TGTGCCAGCAGCTTAGGGGACAGCAGTTACGAGCAGTACTTC	CASSLGDSSYEQYF	TRBV7-8	14	TRBJ2-7	TRBD1	.
TGTGCCCCCACAAGGGGACTAGCGATATCCACAGATACGCAGTATTTT	CAPTRGLAISTDTQYF	TRBV6-6	16	TRBJ2-3	TRBD2	.
TGTGCCAGCATTCTTAGGACAGATTCTAACTATGGCTACACCTTC	CASILRTDSNYGYTF	TRBV28	15	TRBJ1-2	.	once
TGTGCCCCCCCCGGGAGGGCCATAGATACGCAGTATTTT	CAPPGRAIDTQYF	TRBV7-4	13	TRBJ2-3	TRBD2	.
TGTGCCAGCAGTCCCGGTATAATGGGCCCCCATAACTATGGCTACACCTTC	CASSPGIMGPHNYGYTF	TRBV27	17	TRBJ1-2	.	.
TGTGCCACCAGCAGAGATCGGGGGGTGAGCACTGAAGCTTTCTTT	CATSRDRGVSTEAFF	TRBV15	15	TRBJ1-1	.	few
TGCGCCAGCAGCTGGACTAGCGGGGAGCCCTACGAGCAGTACTTC	CASSWTSGEPYEQYF	TRBV5-1	15	TRBJ2-7	TRBD2	.
TGTGCCAGCAGTTCTCAGGGGCATGAGCAGTTCTTC	CASSSQGHEQFF	TRBV11-2	12	TRBJ2-1	.	.
TGTGCCAGCAGCAGCTCGGTTCAACTTAATGAAAAACTGTTTTTT	CASSSSVQLNEKLFF	TRBV5-4	15	TRBJ1-4	.	.
TGCGCCAGCAGCCAAGCCTTCACAGATACGCAGTATTTT	CASSQAFTDTQYF	TRBV4-1	13	TRBJ2-3	.	.
TGTGCCAGCAGTTCAGGACAGAGTGAAGCTTTCTTT	CASSSGQSEAFF	TRBV6-6	12	TRBJ1-1	.	.
TGCGCCAGCAGCCAAGAGCAGGGTCCTGGAAACACCATATATTTT	CASSQEQGPGNTIYF	TRBV4-3	15	TRBJ1-3	.	.
TGTGCCAGCAGCACACACCATACGACTAGCGGGTCCTACAATGAGCAGTTCTTC	CASSTHHTTSGSYNEQFF	TRBV11-3	18	TRBJ2-1	TRBD2	.
TGTGCCAGCTCCCGGGAGAGAGAGACCCAGTACTTC	CASSRERETQYF	TRBV11-2	12	TRBJ2-5	.	.
TGCGCCAGCAGCTTGTTCGGTCGCAATCAGCCCCAGCATTTT	CASSLFGRNQPQHF	TRBV5-1	14	TRBJ1-5	.	.
TGTGCCAGCAGCTTGTTGGGGGACAGGGTGAGAAACATTCAGTACTTC	CASSLLGDRVRNIQYF	TRBV7-2	16	TRBJ2-4	TRBD1	once
TGTGCCAGTAGTATAGGCTCCCGAGATCAGCCCCAGCATTTT	CASSIGSRDQPQHF	TRBV19	14	TRBJ1-5	.	.
TGTGCCAGCAGCCCTGACATGACGAACACTGAAGCTTTCTTT	CASSPDMTNTEAFF	TRBV5-4	14	TRBJ1-1	.	.
TGTGCCAGCAGTTTATTAGATCCCGCGGGGACTGAAGCTTTCTTT	CASSLLDPAGTEAFF	TRBV28	15	TRBJ1-1	.	.
TGTGCCACCGCCTGGGAGGGGAGGAGCTCCTACAATGAGCAGTTCTTC	CATAWEGRSSYNEQFF	TRBV15	16	TRBJ2-1	TRBD2	once
TGTGCTAGCAGCTTCGGACAGGGGGGGGGCGAGCAGTACTTC	CASSFGQGGGEQYF	TRBV7-7	14	TRBJ2-7	TRBD1	.